One and the same sample provided the 11 T cell receptor beta chains below, sequenced in a study of cytomegalovirus exposure and HLA in healthy donors. Use of 60 Vbeta and 13 Jbeta primers characterized the PCR. TCRdb's table, derived via immunoSEQ multiplex PCR, lists solely in-frame clones and lacks some. The data show 90,000 to 120,000 clones, approximately 70% seen once. The sequenced sample was PBMCs. The origin of the receptors is a woman under 30 in good health and CMV-seropositive.

The chain uses TRBV18 and TRBJ2-7; D remains ambiguous. V was pared by 0 bases and J by 2 bases, with 8 bases between. Germline V gene data show CDR1 as KGHSH and CDR2 as LQKENI. This CDR3 comprises 14 residues. The CDR3 DNA sequence: TGTGCCAGCTCACCACCGAGAGAACCCTACGAGCAGTACTTC. Its translation is CASSPPREPYEQYF.

J is TRBJ2-7 and V is TRBV10-3, with D possibly being TRBD2 (5 bases). This CDR3 spans 13 amino acids. CDR1 is ENHRY and CDR2 is SYGVKD in the germline V gene. The V gene lost 2 bases and the J gene lost 3 bases, with 8 bases spanning the gap. This CDR3 is CAISEPSFYEQYF. CDR3 DNA: TGTGCCATCAGTGAGCCTAGCTTCTACGAGCAGTACTTC.

The rearrangement uses TRBV5-1 and TRBJ1-1; the D gene is possibly TRBD1 (5 bases). CDR1 SGHRS and CDR2 YFSETQ come from the germline V gene. V lost 1 base and J 5 bases, leaving 9 bases between the germline ends. The CDR3 runs to 13 residues. The CDR3, as DNA: TGCGCCAGCAGCTTGCAGGGTCGAACTGAAGCTTTCTTT. Translated: CASSLQGRTEAFF.

V and J are TRBV7-8 and TRBJ2-5; 11 nucleotides agree with TRBD1. This CDR3 has 21 residues. Germline values: CDR1 SGHVS, CDR2 FQNEAQ. Trimming removed 5 bases from V and 4 bases from J; junction bases left unmatched: 24. The CDR3 spells CASSHGTGGTSGSWVGETQYF. The CDR3 bases are TGTGCCAGCAGCCACGGGACAGGGGGAACTAGCGGAAGTTGGGTGGGAGAGACCCAGTACTTC.

In its sample, this clone was seen a few times. The chain has TRBV6-6 and TRBJ1-5; weak D call: TRBD1 (5 bases). The V and J ends lost 2 bases and 5 bases respectively, with 10 bases between them. The CDR3 is made up of 14 amino acids. Germline loops: CDR1 MNHNY, CDR2 SVGAGI (reference sequence). CDR3 in amino acids: CASSYEAGYQPQHF. CDR3 nucleotides: TGTGCCAGCAGTTACGAGGCAGGGTATCAGCCCCAGCATTTT.

The rearrangement joins TRBV27 to TRBJ2-7, with 8 nucleotides matching TRBD2. Germline V gene sequence: CDR1 MNHEY, CDR2 SMNVEV (reference sequence). V lost 3 bases, J lost 2 bases, and 6 bases stayed unmatched. The length of the CDR3 is 15 residues. The CDR3 DNA reads as TGTGCCAGCAGTTTGTTATTAGCGGGAACCTACGAGCAGTACTTC. It translates to CASSLLLAGTYEQYF.

The rearrangement links TRBV5-4 to TRBJ2-3; 8 bases are a match to TRBD2. The germline CDR1 and CDR2 sequences are SGHNT and YYREEE (reference sequence). J gave up 6 bases and V 6 bases, and 15 bases lay outside the gene matches. This CDR3 is built from 16 residues. The CDR3 here is CASTTRAGRALDTQYF. In DNA form, the CDR3 reads TGTGCCAGCACCACGAGGGCCGGGAGGGCTTTGGATACGCAGTATTTT.

This sequence joins TRBV27 and TRBJ1-1, with 7 bases matching TRBD1. CDR1 and CDR2 (germline): MNHEY, SMNVEV (reference sequence). The CDR3 is made up of 11 amino acids. The trim removed 4 bases at V and 10 bases at J, leaving 3 bases unmatched. This CDR3 is CASSSDRRAFF. CDR3 DNA: TGTGCCAGCAGTTCGGACAGGAGAGCTTTCTTT.

The V and J genes are TRBV7-8 and TRBJ2-1; 8 bases align to TRBD2. The germline CDR1 and CDR2 sequences are SGHVS and FQNEAQ. The V gene end was trimmed by 6 bases and the J gene end by 7 bases; junction bases not matched to a gene: 17. CDR3 length: 17 amino acids. The CDR3 sequence: CASSGRLGLAGLNEQFF. In DNA, the CDR3 is TGTGCCAGCAGTGGTAGATTAGGGCTAGCGGGTTTGAATGAGCAGTTCTTC. The complete variable domain, with remaining parts taken from reference TRBV7-8 and TRBJ2-1, reads GAGVSQSPRYKVAKRGQDVALRCDPISGHVSLFWYQQALGQGPEFLTYFQNEAQLDKSGLPSDRFFAERPEGSVSTLKIQRTQQEDSAVYLCASSGRLGLAGLNEQFFGPGTRLTVL.

This CDR3 is CASSYTPGTSGSGGRTDTQYF. CDR3 bases: TGCGCCAGCAGCTACACCCCTGGGACTAGCGGGAGCGGTGGGAGGACAGATACGCAGTATTTT. The J gene is TRBJ2-3, the V gene TRBV5-1; 14 bases match TRBD2. Looked up from germline, CDR1 is SGHRS and CDR2 is YFSETQ. V gave up 3 bases and J gave up 3 bases; unmatched junction bases: 18. The CDR3 runs to 21 residues.

The chain links TRBV9 to TRBJ1-2, with a possible D match to TRBD1 (5 bases). Trimming removed 3 bases at V and 4 bases at J, with 19 bases between. Germline CDR1 reads SGDLS; CDR2 reads YYNGEE. This CDR3 spans 16 amino acids. The CDR3 reads CASSGPEPLGLYGYTF. Here the CDR3 DNA reads TGTGCCAGCAGCGGGCCGGAACCTCTGGGGCTCTATGGCTACACCTTC.